The clone carrying this T cell receptor beta chain showed up just once. This CDR3 fails to terminate in the conserved phenylalanine or tryptophan, so it likely reflects a read error. The DNA is left out, because the CDR3 cannot be placed on it with certainty; the CDR3 is given as TCRdb lists it. The record originates from a study of tumor-infiltrating lymphocytes in oesophageal squamous cell carcinoma. TCRdb reanalysed the PCR reads using MiXCR and keeps one entry per CDR3 protein. In the table there are approximately 12,000 distinct CDR3 sequences, around 51% of which are singletons. Germline lookup yields CDR1 SGHVS and CDR2 FQNEAQ. The CDR3 is 12 residues long, ends included.

The genes are TRBV7-8 and TRBJ2-6; TRBD1 is the table's D call, not checked against the DNA. The sample consisted of esophageal tumor tissue. This TCR derives from a male donor with esophageal squamous cell carcinoma. Here the CDR3 reads CASSLVWGYSPS.